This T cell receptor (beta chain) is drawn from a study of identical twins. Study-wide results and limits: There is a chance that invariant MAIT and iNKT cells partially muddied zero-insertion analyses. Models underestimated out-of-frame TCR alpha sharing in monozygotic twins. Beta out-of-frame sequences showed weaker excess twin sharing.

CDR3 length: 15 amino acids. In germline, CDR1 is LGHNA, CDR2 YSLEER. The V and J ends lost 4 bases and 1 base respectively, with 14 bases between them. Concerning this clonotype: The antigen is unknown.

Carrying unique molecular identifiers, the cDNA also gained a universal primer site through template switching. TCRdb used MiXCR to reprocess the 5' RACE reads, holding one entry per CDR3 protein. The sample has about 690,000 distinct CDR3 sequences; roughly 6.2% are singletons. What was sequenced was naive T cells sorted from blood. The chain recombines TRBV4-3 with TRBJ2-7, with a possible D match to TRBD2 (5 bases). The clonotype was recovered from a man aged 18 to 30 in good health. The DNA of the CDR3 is TGCGCCAGCAGCCGGAGCGGAAGTCAATCCTACGAGCAGTACTTC. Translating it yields CASSRSGSQSYEQYF.